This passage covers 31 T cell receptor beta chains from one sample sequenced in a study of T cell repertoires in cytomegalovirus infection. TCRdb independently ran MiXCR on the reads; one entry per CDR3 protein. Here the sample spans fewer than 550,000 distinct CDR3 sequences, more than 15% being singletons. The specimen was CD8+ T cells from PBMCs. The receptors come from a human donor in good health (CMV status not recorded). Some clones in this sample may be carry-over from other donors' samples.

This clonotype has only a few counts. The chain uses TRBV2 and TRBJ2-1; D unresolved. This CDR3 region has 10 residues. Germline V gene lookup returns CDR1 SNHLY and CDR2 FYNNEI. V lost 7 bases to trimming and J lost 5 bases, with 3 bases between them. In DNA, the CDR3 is TGTGCCAGCAAGAACAATGAGCAGTTCTTC. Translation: CASKNNEQFF.

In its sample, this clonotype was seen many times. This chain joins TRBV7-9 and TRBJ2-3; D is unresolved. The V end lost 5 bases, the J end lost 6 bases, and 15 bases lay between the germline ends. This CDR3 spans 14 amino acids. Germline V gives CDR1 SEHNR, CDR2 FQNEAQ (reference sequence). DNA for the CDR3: TGTGCCAGCAGCCCGCTGGACGAGAGGGATACGCAGTATTTT. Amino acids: CASSPLDERDTQYF.

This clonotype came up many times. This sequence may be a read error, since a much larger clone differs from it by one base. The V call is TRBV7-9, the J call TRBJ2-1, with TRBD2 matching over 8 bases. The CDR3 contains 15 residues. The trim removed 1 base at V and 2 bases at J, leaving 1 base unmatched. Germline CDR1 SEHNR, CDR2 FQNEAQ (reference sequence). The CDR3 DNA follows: TGTGCCAGCAGCTTAGGGACTAGCCCCTACAATGAGCAGTTCTTC. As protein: CASSLGTSPYNEQFF. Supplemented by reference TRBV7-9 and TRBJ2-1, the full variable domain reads DTGVSQNPRHKITKRGQNVTFRCDPISEHNRLYWYRQTLGQGPEFLTYFQNEAQLEKSRLLSDRFSAERPKGSFSTLEIQRTEQGDSAMYLCASSLGTSPYNEQFFGPGTRLTVL.

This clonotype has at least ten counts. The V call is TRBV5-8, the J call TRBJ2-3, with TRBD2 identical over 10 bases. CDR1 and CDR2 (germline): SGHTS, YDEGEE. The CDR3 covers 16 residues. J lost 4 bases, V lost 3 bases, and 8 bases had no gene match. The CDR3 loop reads CASSSWGTSEADTQYF. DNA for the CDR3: TGTGCCAGCAGCTCTTGGGGGACTAGCGAGGCAGATACGCAGTATTTT.

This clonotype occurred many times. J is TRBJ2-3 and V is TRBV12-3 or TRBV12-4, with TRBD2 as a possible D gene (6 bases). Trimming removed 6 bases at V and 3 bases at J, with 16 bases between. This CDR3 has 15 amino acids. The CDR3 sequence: CASSLRRGGTDTQYF. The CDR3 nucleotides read TGTGCCAGCAGCTTACGGCGGGGAGGTACAGATACGCAGTATTTT.

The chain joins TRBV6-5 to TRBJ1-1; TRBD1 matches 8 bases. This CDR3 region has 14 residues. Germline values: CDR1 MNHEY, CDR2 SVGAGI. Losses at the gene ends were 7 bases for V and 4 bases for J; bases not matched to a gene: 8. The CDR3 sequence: CASTTTGGATEAFF. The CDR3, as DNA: TGTGCCAGCACCACTACAGGGGGTGCCACTGAAGCTTTCTTT.

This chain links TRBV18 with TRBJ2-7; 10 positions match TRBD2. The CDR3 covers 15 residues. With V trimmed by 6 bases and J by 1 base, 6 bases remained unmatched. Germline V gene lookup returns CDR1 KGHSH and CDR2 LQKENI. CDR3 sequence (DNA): TGTGCCAGCTCCCAATCGGGACTAGCGTCCTACGAGCAGTACTTC. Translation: CASSQSGLASYEQYF.

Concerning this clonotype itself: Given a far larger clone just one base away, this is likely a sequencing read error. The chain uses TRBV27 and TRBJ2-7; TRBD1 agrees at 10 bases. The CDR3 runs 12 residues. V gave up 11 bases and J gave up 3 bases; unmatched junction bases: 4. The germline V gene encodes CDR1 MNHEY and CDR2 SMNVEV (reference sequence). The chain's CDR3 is CACRDRGYEQYF. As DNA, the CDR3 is TGTGCCTGCCGGGACAGGGGCTACGAGCAGTACTTC.

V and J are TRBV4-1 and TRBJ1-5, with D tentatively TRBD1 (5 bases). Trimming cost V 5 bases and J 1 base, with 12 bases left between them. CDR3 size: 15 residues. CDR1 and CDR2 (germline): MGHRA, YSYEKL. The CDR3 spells CASSWDERSNQPQHF. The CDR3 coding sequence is TGCGCCAGCAGCTGGGACGAGAGGAGCAATCAGCCCCAGCATTTT.

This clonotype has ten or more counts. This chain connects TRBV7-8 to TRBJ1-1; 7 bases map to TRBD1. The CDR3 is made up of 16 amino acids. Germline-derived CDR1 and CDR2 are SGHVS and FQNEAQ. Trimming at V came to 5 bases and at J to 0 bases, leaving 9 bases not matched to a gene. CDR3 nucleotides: TGTGCCAGCAGCGCACGGGACAGAAGTATGAACACTGAAGCTTTCTTT. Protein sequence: CASSARDRSMNTEAFF.

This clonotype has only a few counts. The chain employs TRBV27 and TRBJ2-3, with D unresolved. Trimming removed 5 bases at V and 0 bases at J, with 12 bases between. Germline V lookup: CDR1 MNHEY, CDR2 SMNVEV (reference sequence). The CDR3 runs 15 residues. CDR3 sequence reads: CASSASRHSTDTQYF. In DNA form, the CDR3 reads TGTGCCAGCAGTGCATCAAGACATAGCACAGATACGCAGTATTTT.

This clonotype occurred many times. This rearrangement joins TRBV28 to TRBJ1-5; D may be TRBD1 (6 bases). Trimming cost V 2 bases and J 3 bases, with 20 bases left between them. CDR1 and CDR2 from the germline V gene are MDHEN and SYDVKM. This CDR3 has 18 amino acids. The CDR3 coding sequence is TGTGCCAGCAGTTTACCCATAGGTGTGGACAGCAACAATCAGCCCCAGCATTTT. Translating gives CASSLPIGVDSNNQPQHF.

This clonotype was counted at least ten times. The CDR3 loop reads CASTKRQKEREKLFF. The CDR3 coding sequence is TGTGCCAGCACGAAACGACAGAAGGAGAGGGAAAAACTGTTTTTT. V is TRBV19 and J is TRBJ1-4; D may be TRBD1 (5 bases). CDR1 LNHDA and CDR2 SQIVND come from the germline V gene (reference sequence). Deletions cut 9 bases from V and 8 bases from J, with 22 bases between. The CDR3 sequence is 15 residues long.

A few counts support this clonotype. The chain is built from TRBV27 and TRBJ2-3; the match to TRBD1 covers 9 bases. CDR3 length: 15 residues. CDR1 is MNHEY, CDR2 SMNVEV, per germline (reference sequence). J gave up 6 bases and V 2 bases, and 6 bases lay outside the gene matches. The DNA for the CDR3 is TGTGCCAGCAGTTTACCCGGACAGGGGCGGGATACGCAGTATTTT. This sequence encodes CASSLPGQGRDTQYF.

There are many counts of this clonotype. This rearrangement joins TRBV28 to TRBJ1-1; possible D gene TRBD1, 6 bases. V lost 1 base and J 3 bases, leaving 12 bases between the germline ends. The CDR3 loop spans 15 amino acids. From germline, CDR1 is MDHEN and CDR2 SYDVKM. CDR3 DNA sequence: TGTGCCAGCAGTTTATCAGGGGACCCTTACACTGAAGCTTTCTTT. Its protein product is CASSLSGDPYTEAFF.

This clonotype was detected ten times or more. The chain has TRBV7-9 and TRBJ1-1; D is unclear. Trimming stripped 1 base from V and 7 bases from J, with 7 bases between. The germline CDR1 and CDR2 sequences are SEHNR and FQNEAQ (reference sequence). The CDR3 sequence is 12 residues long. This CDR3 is CASSLEVFEAFF. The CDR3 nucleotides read TGTGCCAGCAGCTTAGAGGTCTTTGAAGCTTTCTTT.

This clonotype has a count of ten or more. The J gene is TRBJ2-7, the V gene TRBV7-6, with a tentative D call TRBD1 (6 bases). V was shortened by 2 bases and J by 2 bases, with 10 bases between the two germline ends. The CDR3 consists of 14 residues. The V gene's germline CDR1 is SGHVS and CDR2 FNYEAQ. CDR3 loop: CASSLSRQAYEQYF. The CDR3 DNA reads TGTGCCAGCAGCTTAAGCCGACAGGCCTACGAGCAGTACTTC.

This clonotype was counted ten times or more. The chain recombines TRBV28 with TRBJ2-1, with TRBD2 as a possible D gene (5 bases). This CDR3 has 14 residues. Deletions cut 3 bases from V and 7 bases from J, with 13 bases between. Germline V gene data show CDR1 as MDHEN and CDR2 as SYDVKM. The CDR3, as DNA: TGTGCCAGCAGTTTGGCTAGCCGTCTTAATGAGCAGTTCTTC. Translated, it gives CASSLASRLNEQFF.

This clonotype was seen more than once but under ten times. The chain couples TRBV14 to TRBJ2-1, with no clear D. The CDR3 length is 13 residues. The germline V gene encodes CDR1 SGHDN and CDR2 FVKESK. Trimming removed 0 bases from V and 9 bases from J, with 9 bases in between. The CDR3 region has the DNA TGTGCCAGCAGCCAAGATTTATTGAGTGAGCAGTTCTTC. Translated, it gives CASSQDLLSEQFF. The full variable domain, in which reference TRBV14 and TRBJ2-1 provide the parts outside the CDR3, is EAGVTQFPSHSVIEKGQTVTLRCDPISGHDNLYWYRRVMGKEIKFLLHFVKESKQDESGMPNNRFLAERTGGTYSTLKVQPAELEDSGVYFCASSQDLLSEQFFGPGTRLTVL.

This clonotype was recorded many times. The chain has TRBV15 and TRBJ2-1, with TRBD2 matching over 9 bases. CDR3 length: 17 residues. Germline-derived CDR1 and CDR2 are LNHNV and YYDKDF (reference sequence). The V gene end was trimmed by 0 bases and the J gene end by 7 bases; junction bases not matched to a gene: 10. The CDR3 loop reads CATSREVRRGGRNEQFF. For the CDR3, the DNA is TGTGCCACCAGCAGAGAGGTTCGGCGGGGGGGCCGGAATGAGCAGTTCTTC.

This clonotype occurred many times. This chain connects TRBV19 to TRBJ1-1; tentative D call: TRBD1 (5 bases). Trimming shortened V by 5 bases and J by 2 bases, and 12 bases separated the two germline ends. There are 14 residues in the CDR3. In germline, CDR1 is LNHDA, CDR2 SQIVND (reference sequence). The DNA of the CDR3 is TGTGCCAGTAGTCACCAGACAGAAAACACTGAAGCTTTCTTT. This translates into CASSHQTENTEAFF. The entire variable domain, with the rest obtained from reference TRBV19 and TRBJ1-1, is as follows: DGGITQSPKYLFRKEGQNVTLSCEQNLNHDAMYWYRQDPGQGLRLIYYSQIVNDFQKGDIAEGYSVSREKKESFPLTVTSAQKNPTAFYLCASSHQTENTEAFFGQGTRLTVV.

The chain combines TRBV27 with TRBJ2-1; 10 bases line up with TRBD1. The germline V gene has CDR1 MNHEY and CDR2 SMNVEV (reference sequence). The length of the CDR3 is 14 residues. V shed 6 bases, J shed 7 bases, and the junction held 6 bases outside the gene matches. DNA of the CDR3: TGTGCCAGCAGCGACAGGGGGCCTTTTAATGAGCAGTTCTTC. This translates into CASSDRGPFNEQFF.

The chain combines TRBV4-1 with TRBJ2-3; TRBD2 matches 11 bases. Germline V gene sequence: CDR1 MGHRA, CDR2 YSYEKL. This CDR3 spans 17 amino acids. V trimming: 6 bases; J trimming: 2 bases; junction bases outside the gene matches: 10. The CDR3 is CASSPKLAGAPTDTQYF. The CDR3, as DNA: TGCGCCAGCAGTCCGAAACTAGCGGGAGCACCCACAGATACGCAGTATTTT.

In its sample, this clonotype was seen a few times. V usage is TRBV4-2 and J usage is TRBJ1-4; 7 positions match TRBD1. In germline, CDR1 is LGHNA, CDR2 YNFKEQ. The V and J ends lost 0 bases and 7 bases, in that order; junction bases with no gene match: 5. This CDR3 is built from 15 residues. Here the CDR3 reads CASSQERGQGEKLFF. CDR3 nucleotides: TGTGCCAGCAGCCAAGAAAGGGGGCAGGGTGAAAAACTGTTTTTT.

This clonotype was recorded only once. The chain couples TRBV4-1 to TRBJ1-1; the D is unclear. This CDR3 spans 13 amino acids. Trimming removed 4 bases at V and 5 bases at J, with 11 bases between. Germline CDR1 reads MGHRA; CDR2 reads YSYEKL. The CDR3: CASSPPGKTEAFF. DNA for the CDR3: TGCGCCAGCAGCCCCCCTGGTAAAACTGAAGCTTTCTTT.

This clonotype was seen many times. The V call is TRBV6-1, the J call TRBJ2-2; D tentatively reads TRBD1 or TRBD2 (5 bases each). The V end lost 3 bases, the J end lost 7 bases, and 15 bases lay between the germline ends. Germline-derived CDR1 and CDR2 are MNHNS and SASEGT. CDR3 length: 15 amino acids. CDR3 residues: CASSEWAGSDGELFF. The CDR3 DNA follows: TGTGCCAGCAGTGAGTGGGCAGGGAGTGACGGGGAGCTGTTTTTT.

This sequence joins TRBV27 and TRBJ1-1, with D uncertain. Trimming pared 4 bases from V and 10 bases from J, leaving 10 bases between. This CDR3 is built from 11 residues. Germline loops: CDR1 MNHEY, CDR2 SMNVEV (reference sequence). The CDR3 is CASSSVWRAFF. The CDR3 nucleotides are TGTGCCAGCAGTTCTGTGTGGAGAGCTTTCTTT.

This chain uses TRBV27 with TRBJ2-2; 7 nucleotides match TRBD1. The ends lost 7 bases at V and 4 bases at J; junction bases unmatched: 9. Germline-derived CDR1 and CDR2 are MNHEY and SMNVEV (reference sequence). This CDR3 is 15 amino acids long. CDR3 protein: CASTPVGTATGELFF. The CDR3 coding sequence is TGTGCCAGCACCCCGGTAGGGACAGCCACCGGGGAGCTGTTTTTT.

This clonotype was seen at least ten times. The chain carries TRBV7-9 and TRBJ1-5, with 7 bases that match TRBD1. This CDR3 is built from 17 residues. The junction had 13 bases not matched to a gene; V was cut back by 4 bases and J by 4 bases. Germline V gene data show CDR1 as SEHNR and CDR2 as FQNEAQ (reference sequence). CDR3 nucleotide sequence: TGTGCCAGCAGCTCTGGGTCGTTGGGCAGGGGGAATCAGCCCCAGCATTTT. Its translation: CASSSGSLGRGNQPQHF. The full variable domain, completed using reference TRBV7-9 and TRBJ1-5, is DTGVSQNPRHKITKRGQNVTFRCDPISEHNRLYWYRQTLGQGPEFLTYFQNEAQLEKSRLLSDRFSAERPKGSFSTLEIQRTEQGDSAMYLCASSSGSLGRGNQPQHFGDGTRLSIL.

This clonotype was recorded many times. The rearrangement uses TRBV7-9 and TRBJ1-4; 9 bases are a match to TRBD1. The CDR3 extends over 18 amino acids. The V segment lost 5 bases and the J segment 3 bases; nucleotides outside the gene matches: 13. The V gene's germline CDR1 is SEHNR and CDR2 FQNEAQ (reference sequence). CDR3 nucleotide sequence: TGTGCCAGCAGCCGCCCCGGGACAGGGAGGCGCGCTAATGAAAAACTGTTTTTT. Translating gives CASSRPGTGRRANEKLFF.

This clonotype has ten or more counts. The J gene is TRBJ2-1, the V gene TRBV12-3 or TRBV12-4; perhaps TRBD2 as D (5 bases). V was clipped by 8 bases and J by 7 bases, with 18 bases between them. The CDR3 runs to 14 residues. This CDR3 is CASLAVGRGNEQFF. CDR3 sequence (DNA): TGTGCCAGCCTAGCAGTCGGGCGAGGGAATGAGCAGTTCTTC.